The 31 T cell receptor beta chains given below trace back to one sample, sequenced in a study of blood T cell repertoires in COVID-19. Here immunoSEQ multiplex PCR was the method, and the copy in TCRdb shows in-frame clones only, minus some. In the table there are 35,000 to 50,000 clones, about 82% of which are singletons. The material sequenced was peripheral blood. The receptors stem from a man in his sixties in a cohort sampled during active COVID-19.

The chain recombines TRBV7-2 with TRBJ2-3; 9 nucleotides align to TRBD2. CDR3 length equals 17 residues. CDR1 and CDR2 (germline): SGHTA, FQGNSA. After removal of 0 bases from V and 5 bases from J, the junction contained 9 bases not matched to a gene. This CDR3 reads CASSLAPVRGGVDTQYF. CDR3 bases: TGTGCCAGCAGCTTAGCGCCCGTGCGGGGGGGAGTAGATACGCAGTATTTT. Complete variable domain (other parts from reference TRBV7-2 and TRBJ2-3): GAGVSQSPSNKVTEKGKDVELRCDPISGHTALYWYRQSLGQGLEFLIYFQGNSAPDKSGLPSDRFSAERTGGSVSTLTIQRTQQEDSAVYLCASSLAPVRGGVDTQYFGPGTRLTVL.

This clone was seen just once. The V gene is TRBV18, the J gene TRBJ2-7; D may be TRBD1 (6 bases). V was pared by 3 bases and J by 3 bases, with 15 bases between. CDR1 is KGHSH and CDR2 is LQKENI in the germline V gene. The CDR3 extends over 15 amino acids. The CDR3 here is CASSPLSGQDYEQYF. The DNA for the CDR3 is TGTGCCAGCTCACCCCTATCGGGACAAGACTACGAGCAGTACTTC.

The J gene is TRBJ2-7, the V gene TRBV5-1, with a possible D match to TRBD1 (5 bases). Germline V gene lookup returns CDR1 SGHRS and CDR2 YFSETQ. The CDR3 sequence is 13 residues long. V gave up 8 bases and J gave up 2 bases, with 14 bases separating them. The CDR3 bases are TGCGCCAGTACCCTTGACAGACCCTACGAGCAGTACTTC. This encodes CASTLDRPYEQYF.

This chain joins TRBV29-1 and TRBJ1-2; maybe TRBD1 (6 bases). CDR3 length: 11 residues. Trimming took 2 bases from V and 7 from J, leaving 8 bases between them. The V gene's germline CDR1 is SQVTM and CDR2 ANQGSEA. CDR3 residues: CSVEQQGGYTF. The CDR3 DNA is TGCAGCGTTGAACAACAGGGTGGCTACACCTTC. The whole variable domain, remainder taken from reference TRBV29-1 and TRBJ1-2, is SAVISQKPSRDICQRGTSLTIQCQVDSQVTMMFWYRQQPGQSLTLIATANQGSEATYESGFVIDKFPISRPNLTFSTLTVSNMSPEDSSIYLCSVEQQGGYTFGSGTRLTVV.

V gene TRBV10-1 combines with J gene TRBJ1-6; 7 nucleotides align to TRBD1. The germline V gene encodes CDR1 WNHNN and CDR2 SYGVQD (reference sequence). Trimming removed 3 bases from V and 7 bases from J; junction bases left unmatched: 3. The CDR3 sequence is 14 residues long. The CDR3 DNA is TGCGCCAGCAGTGAAGGCAGGGGGAATTCACCCCTCCACTTT. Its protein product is CASSEGRGNSPLHF.

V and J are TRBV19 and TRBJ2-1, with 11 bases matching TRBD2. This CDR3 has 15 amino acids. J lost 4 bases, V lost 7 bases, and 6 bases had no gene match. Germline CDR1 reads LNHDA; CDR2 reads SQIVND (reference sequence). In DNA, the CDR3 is TGTGCCAGTACCTGGACTAGCGGGTCTTACAATGAGCAGTTCTTC. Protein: CASTWTSGSYNEQFF.

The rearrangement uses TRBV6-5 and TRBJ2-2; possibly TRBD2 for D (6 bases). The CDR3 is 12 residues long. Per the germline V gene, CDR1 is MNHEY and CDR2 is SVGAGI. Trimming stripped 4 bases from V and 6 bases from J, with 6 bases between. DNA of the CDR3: TGTGCCAGCAGTTGGAGGGCCGGGGAGCTGTTTTTT. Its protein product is CASSWRAGELFF.

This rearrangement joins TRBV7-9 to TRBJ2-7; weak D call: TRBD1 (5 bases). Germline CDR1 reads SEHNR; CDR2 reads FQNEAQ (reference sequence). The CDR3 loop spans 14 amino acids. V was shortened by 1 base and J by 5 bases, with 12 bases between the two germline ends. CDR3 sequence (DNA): TGTGCCAGCAGCTTAGGGACACTCGGGCACGAGCAGTACTTC. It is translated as CASSLGTLGHEQYF.

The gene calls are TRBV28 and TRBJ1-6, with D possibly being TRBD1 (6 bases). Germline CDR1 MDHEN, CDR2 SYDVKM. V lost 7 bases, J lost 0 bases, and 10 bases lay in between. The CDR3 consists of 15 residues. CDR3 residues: CASIQGSSYNSPLHF. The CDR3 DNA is TGTGCCAGCATCCAGGGGAGCTCCTATAATTCACCCCTCCACTTT.

This chain's CDR3 is CASSYYRTTTNEKLFF. In nucleotides, the CDR3 is TGTGCCAGCAGTTACTACAGGACGACAACTAATGAAAAACTGTTTTTT. J is TRBJ1-4 and V is TRBV6-2 or TRBV6-3; possibly TRBD1 for D (5 bases). V was clipped by 1 base and J by 0 bases, with 9 bases between them. CDR1 and CDR2 from the germline V gene are MNHEY and SVGEGT. The CDR3 contains 16 residues.

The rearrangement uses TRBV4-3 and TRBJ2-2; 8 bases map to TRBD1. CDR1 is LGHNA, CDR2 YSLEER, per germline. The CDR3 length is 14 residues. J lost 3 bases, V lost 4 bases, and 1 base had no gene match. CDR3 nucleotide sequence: TGCGCCAGCAGCCCGGACAGGGACACCGGGGAGCTGTTTTTT. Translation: CASSPDRDTGELFF.

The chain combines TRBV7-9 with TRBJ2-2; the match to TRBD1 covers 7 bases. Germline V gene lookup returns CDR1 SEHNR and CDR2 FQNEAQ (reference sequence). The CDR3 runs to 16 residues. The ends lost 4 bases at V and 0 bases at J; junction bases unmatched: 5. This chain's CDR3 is CASSSPTGTNTGELFF. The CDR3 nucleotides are TGTGCCAGCAGCTCCCCGACAGGGACGAACACCGGGGAGCTGTTTTTT.

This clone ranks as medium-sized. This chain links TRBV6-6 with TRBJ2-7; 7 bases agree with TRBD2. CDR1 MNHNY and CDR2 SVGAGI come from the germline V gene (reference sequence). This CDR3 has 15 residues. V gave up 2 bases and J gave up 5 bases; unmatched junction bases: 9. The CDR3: CASSYPGLGIHEQYF. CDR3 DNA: TGTGCCAGCAGTTACCCCGGACTAGGTATCCACGAGCAGTACTTC.

CDR3: CASSATAGTKIGYTF. The CDR3 DNA follows: TGTGCCAGCAGCGCGACAGCCGGGACAAAGATTGGCTACACCTTC. The chain uses TRBV9 and TRBJ1-2, with TRBD1 as a possible D gene (6 bases). Trimming shortened V by 3 bases and J by 7 bases, and 19 bases separated the two germline ends. The CDR3 is made up of 15 amino acids. CDR1 and CDR2 (germline): SGDLS, YYNGEE.

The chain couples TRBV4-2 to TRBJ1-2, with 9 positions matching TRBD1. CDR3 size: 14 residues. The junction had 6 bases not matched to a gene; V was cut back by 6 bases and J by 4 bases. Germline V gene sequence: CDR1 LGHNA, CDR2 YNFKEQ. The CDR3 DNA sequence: TGTGCCAGCAGTCAACAGGGGGCTGGCTATGGCTACACCTTC. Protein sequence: CASSQQGAGYGYTF.

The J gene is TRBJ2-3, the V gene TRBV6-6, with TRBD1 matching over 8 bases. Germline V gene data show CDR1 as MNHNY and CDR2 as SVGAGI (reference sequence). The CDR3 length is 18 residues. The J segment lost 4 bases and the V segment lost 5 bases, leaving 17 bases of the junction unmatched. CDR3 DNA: TGTGCCAGCAGTCCGTCTGCCGTGGCAGGGGGCTTCCCAGATACGCAGTATTTT. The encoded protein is CASSPSAVAGGFPDTQYF.

The DNA of the CDR3 is TGTGCCAGCAGCTTAATGGGGGGGGGACAGGGTAATTCACCCCTCCACTTT. Amino acid sequence: CASSLMGGGQGNSPLHF. The genes are TRBV7-2 and TRBJ1-6; TRBD1 agrees at 9 bases. V lost 2 bases to trimming and J lost 6 bases; unmatched junction nucleotides: 8. The CDR3 is 17 residues long. CDR1 is SGHTA and CDR2 is FQGNSA in the germline V gene.

CDR3 DNA: TGTGCCAGTACAGGGGGGACCACTGAAGCTTTCTTT. Amino acid sequence: CASTGGTTEAFF. The rearrangement uses TRBV10-3 and TRBJ1-1; 8 nucleotides match TRBD1. Germline CDR1 and CDR2: ENHRY and SYGVKD. The J segment lost 4 bases and the V segment lost 10 bases, leaving 5 bases of the junction unmatched. This CDR3 spans 12 amino acids.

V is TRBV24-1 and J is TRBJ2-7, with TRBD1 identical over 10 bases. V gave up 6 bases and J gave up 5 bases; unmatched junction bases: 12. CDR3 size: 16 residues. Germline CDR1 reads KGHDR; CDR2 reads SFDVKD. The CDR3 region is CATSPSPGTGVDEQYF. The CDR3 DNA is TGTGCCACCAGTCCAAGTCCCGGGACAGGGGTTGACGAGCAGTACTTC.

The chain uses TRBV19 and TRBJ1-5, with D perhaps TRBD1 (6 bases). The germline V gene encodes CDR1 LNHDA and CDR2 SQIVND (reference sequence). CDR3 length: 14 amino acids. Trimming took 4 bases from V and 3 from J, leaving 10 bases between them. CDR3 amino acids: CASSTQGNNQPQHF. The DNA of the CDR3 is TGTGCCAGTAGTACACAGGGAAACAATCAGCCCCAGCATTTT. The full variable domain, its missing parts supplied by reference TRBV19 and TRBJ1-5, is DGGITQSPKYLFRKEGQNVTLSCEQNLNHDAMYWYRQDPGQGLRLIYYSQIVNDFQKGDIAEGYSVSREKKESFPLTVTSAQKNPTAFYLCASSTQGNNQPQHFGDGTRLSIL.

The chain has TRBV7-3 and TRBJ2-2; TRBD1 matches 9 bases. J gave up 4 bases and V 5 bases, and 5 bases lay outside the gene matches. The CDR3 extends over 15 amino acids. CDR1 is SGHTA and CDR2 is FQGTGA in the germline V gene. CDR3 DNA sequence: TGTGCCAGCAGCCCGGGGACAGGGAGCACCGGGGAGCTGTTTTTT. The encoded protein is CASSPGTGSTGELFF.

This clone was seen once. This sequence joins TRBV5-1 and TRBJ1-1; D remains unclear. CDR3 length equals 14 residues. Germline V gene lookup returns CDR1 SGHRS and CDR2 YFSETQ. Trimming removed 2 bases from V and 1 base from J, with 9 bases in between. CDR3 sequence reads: CASSLSSGNTEAFF. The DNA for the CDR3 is TGCGCCAGCAGCTTATCCTCGGGGAACACTGAAGCTTTCTTT.

The CDR3 region has the DNA TGTGCCAGTAGTGGCACAGGATTAAGCAATCAGCCCCAGCATTTT. Translated, it gives CASSGTGLSNQPQHF. V gene TRBV19 combines with J gene TRBJ1-5, with D possibly matching TRBD1 (5 bases). Germline CDR1 reads LNHDA; CDR2 reads SQIVND (reference sequence). The CDR3 totals 15 residues. The germline V and J ends were trimmed by 5 bases and 1 base, with 12 bases remaining between them.

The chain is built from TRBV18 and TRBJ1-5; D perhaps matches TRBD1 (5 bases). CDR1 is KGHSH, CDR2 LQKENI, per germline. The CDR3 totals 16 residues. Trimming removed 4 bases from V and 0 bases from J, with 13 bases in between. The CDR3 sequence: CASSLAGGGSNQPQHF. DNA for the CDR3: TGTGCCAGCTCACTGGCCGGCGGGGGTAGCAATCAGCCCCAGCATTTT. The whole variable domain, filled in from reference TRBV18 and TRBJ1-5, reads NAGVMQNPRHLVRRRGQEARLRCSPMKGHSHVYWYRQLPEEGLKFMVYLQKENIIDESGMPKERFSAEFPKEGPSILRIQQVVRGDSAAYFCASSLAGGGSNQPQHFGDGTRLSIL.

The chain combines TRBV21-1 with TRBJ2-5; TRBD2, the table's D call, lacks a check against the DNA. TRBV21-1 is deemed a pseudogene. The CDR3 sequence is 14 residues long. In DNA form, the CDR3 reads TGTGCCAGCAGTCGGACTAGGGAAGGAGAGACCCAGTACTTC. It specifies CASSRTREGETQYF.

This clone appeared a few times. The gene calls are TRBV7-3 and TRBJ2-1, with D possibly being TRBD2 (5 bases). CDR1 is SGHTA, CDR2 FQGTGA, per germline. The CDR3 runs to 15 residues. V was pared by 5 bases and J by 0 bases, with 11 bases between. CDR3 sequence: CASSTPGVSYNEQFF. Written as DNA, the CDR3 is TGTGCCAGCAGCACCCCCGGGGTCTCCTACAATGAGCAGTTCTTC.

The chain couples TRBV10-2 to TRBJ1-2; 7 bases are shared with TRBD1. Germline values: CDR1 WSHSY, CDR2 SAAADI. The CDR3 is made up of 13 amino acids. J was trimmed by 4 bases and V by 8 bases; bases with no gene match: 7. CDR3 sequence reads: CASSSDRLYGYTF. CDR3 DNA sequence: TGCGCCAGCTCATCGGACAGGCTCTATGGCTACACCTTC.

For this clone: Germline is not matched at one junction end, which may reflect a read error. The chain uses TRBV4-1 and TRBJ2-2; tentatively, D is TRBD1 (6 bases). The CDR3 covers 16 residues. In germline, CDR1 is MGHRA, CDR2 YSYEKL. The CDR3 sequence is CASSQGGQGNAGELFF. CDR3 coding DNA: TGCGCCAGCAGCCAGGGTGGTCAGGGGAACGCCGGGGAGCTGTTTTTT.

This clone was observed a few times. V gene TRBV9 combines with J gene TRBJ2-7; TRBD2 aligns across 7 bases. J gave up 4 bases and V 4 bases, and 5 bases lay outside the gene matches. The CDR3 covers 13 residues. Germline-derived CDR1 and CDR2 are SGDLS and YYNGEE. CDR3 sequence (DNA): TGTGCCAGCAGCCCCTGGGAGGGATACGAGCAGTACTTC. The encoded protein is CASSPWEGYEQYF. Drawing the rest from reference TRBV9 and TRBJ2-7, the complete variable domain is DSGVTQTPKHLITATGQRVTLRCSPRSGDLSVYWYQQSLDQGLQFLIQYYNGEERAKGNILERFSAQQFPDLHSELNLSSLELGDSALYFCASSPWEGYEQYFGPGTRLTVT.

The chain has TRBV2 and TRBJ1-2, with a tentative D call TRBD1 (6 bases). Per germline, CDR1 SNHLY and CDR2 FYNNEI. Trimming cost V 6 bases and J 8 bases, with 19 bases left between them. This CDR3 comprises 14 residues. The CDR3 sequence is CASSLGVDRSGYTF. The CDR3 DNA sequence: TGTGCCAGCAGCCTAGGAGTGGACAGAAGCGGCTACACCTTC.

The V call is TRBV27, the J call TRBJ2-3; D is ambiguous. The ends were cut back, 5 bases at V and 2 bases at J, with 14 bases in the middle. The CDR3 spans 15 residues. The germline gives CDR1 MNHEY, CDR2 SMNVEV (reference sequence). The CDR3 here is CASSPRRSDTDTQYF. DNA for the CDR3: TGTGCCAGCAGTCCGAGGAGAAGTGACACAGATACGCAGTATTTT.